What follows are 28 T cell receptor beta chains derived from one specimen sequenced in a study of shared clonotypes between healthy human individuals. CD8 cells classed as naive were CD45RO-negative and positively selected for CCR7, excluding terminally differentiated effector memory CD45RA+ cells. Produced via immunoSEQ multiplex PCR; TCRdb's table is partial and in-frame only. The sample shows a few million clones, about 93% of them seen only once. What was sequenced was naive CD8+ T cells from PBMCs. Receptors were obtained from a man between 18 and 35 years old in good health. Some clones in this sample may be carry-over from other donors' samples.

The V and J genes are TRBV27 and TRBJ2-7; TRBD2 matches at 7 bases. Trimming at V came to 3 bases and at J to 5 bases, leaving 7 bases not matched to a gene. Germline V gene lookup returns CDR1 MNHEY and CDR2 SMNVEV (reference sequence). The CDR3 loop spans 14 amino acids. The CDR3 DNA reads TGTGCCAGCAGTTTGACTAGCCAACCAGACGAGCAGTACTTC. Protein: CASSLTSQPDEQYF.

This chain joins TRBV6-5 and TRBJ2-7, with a possible D match to TRBD1 (5 bases). Germline V gene data show CDR1 as MNHEY and CDR2 as SVGAGI. The CDR3 extends over 15 amino acids. V gave up 4 bases and J gave up 3 bases, with 16 bases separating them. As DNA, the CDR3 is TGTGCCAGCAGTTCGCCCCCAGGGATTCTCTACGAGCAGTACTTC. Its protein is CASSSPPGILYEQYF.

The rearrangement links TRBV7-9 to TRBJ2-5, with 10 bases lining up with TRBD1. The CDR3 has 15 residues. Germline V gene lookup returns CDR1 SEHNR and CDR2 FQNEAQ (reference sequence). The V and J ends lost 5 bases and 4 bases, in that order; junction bases with no gene match: 7. The DNA of the CDR3 is TGTGCCAGCAGCACGGACAGGGGGGGGAGAGAGACCCAGTACTTC. Residues: CASSTDRGGRETQYF. The full variable domain, completed using reference TRBV7-9 and TRBJ2-5, is DTGVSQNPRHKITKRGQNVTFRCDPISEHNRLYWYRQTLGQGPEFLTYFQNEAQLEKSRLLSDRFSAERPKGSFSTLEIQRTEQGDSAMYLCASSTDRGGRETQYFGPGTRLLVL.

The chain joins TRBV14 to TRBJ2-7, with TRBD1 matching over 9 bases. V dropped 0 bases and J dropped 2; count of bases not matched to a gene: 8. The germline gives CDR1 SGHDN, CDR2 FVKESK. This CDR3 region has 17 residues. The CDR3 reads CASSQDLWDRVPYEQYF. CDR3 bases: TGTGCCAGCAGCCAAGATCTATGGGACAGGGTCCCCTACGAGCAGTACTTC.

The chain recombines TRBV5-5 with TRBJ1-5, with D maybe TRBD1 (5 bases). Trimming pared 3 bases from V and 8 bases from J, leaving 18 bases between. The length of the CDR3 is 15 residues. The germline V gene has CDR1 SGHKS and CDR2 YYEKEE (reference sequence). In DNA form, the CDR3 reads TGTGCCAGCAGCTCCCGAACAGGCACCCAGGAGCCCCAGCATTTT. It specifies CASSSRTGTQEPQHF.

The chain carries TRBV11-2 and TRBJ2-4; no reliable D call. V lost 5 bases and J 10 bases, leaving 9 bases between the germline ends. The CDR3 is 11 residues long. Germline values: CDR1 SGHAT, CDR2 FQNNGV. The CDR3 nucleotides are TGTGCCAGCAGCCCTAGTCGTATTCAGTACTTC. Protein: CASSPSRIQYF.

This chain links TRBV7-9 with TRBJ2-5, with D unclear. V was pared by 5 bases and J by 3 bases, with 19 bases between. This CDR3 has 16 amino acids. In germline, CDR1 is SEHNR, CDR2 FQNEAQ (reference sequence). The CDR3 sequence: CASSPTGFRVEETQYF. CDR3 in DNA: TGTGCCAGCAGCCCAACCGGATTTAGGGTGGAAGAGACCCAGTACTTC.

The rearrangement uses TRBV5-4 and TRBJ2-7, with TRBD1 identical over 8 bases. The V and J ends lost 4 bases and 2 bases, in that order; junction bases with no gene match: 5. The CDR3 totals 14 residues. CDR1 SGHNT and CDR2 YYREEE come from the germline V gene (reference sequence). The CDR3 DNA reads TGTGCCAGCAGCGCAGACAGGGGAACCTACGAGCAGTACTTC. Residues: CASSADRGTYEQYF.

V is TRBV7-3 and J is TRBJ2-2, with D perhaps given as TRBD1 or TRBD2 (6 bases each). Trimming removed 10 bases from V and 2 bases from J, with 14 bases in between. Germline V gene sequence: CDR1 SGHTA, CDR2 FQGTGA. This CDR3 region has 14 residues. CDR3: CANRVAANTGELFF. CDR3 coding DNA: TGTGCCAACAGGGTAGCGGCTAACACCGGGGAGCTGTTTTTT.

The rearrangement links TRBV19 to TRBJ2-7; no definite D call. Germline V gene data show CDR1 as LNHDA and CDR2 as SQIVND (reference sequence). The CDR3 totals 13 residues. The V and J ends lost 3 bases and 5 bases respectively, with 11 bases between them. The CDR3 reads CASSMVGNHEQYF. The DNA of the CDR3 is TGTGCCAGTAGTATGGTAGGGAACCACGAGCAGTACTTC.

This chain uses TRBV7-9 with TRBJ1-2; D unclear. The CDR3 runs 14 residues. Germline-derived CDR1 and CDR2 are SEHNR and FQNEAQ (reference sequence). V was clipped by 5 bases and J by 6 bases, with 16 bases between them. Here the CDR3 reads CASSHTLQADGYTF. For the CDR3, the DNA is TGTGCCAGCAGCCATACCCTCCAGGCGGATGGCTACACCTTC.

V gene TRBV4-2 combines with J gene TRBJ2-7, with D uncertain. V lost 0 bases and J lost 0, with 6 bases in between. Germline values: CDR1 LGHNA, CDR2 YNFKEQ. The length of the CDR3 is 14 residues. CDR3 DNA sequence: TGTGCCAGCAGCCAAGACTCGGCCTCCTACGAGCAGTACTTC. Amino acids: CASSQDSASYEQYF.

V is TRBV28 and J is TRBJ2-1, with D tentatively TRBD2 (6 bases). Germline V gene sequence: CDR1 MDHEN, CDR2 SYDVKM. CDR3 length equals 17 residues. The V gene lost 3 bases and the J gene lost 1 base, with 16 bases spanning the gap. CDR3 in amino acids: CASSFNPREKSYNEQFF. CDR3 sequence (DNA): TGTGCCAGCAGTTTTAATCCCCGGGAGAAGTCCTACAATGAGCAGTTCTTC.

This clone was seen only a few times. A read error may produce the germline difference seen at one junction end. The V gene is TRBV5-1, the J gene TRBJ1-1; unclear D gene. This CDR3 is 14 amino acids long. Germline V gene data show CDR1 as SGHRS and CDR2 as YFSETQ. Here the CDR3 DNA reads TGCGCCAGCAGGTTGGGCCGGTTCGGCGGTGAAGCTTTCTTT. It is translated as CASRLGRFGGEAFF.

V usage is TRBV10-3 and J usage is TRBJ2-1, with 10 bases that match TRBD1. CDR1 and CDR2 (germline): ENHRY, SYGVKD. The CDR3 extends over 15 amino acids. V lost 6 bases and J lost 3; bases outside the gene matches: 5. For the CDR3, the DNA is TGTGCCATCAGGGGAGGACAGGGGGACTACAATGAGCAGTTCTTC. Its translation is CAIRGGQGDYNEQFF.

The chain carries TRBV13 and TRBJ2-7, with TRBD2 matching 7 bases. Germline CDR1 PRHDT, CDR2 FYEKMQ (reference sequence). V dropped 5 bases and J dropped 3; count of bases not matched to a gene: 22. CDR3 length equals 19 residues. The CDR3 reads CASSKQPLLAGLDYYEQYF. The CDR3 DNA reads TGTGCCAGCAGCAAACAACCGCTCCTCGCCGGACTAGACTACTACGAGCAGTACTTC.

The chain carries TRBV5-5 and TRBJ2-1, with 14 bases identical to TRBD2. V was pared by 4 bases and J by 2 bases, with 8 bases of the junction left unmatched. This CDR3 spans 18 amino acids. The germline V gene encodes CDR1 SGHKS and CDR2 YYEKEE (reference sequence). This CDR3 reads CASSIGTSGSAPYNEQFF. The CDR3 bases are TGTGCCAGCAGCATCGGGACTAGCGGGAGTGCCCCCTACAATGAGCAGTTCTTC. The whole variable domain, filled in from reference TRBV5-5 and TRBJ2-1, reads DAGVTQSPTHLIKTRGQQVTLRCSPISGHKSVSWYQQVLGQGPQFIFQYYEKEERGRGNFPDRFSARQFPNYSSELNVNALLLGDSALYLCASSIGTSGSAPYNEQFFGPGTRLTVL.

As for this clone: Other DNA variants within this sample encode the same CDR3. The chain has TRBV2 and TRBJ1-5, with TRBD1 as a possible D gene (5 bases). Between the trimmed V and J ends, which lost 3 bases and 0 bases, there was a span of 6 bases. Germline loops: CDR1 SNHLY, CDR2 FYNNEI. The CDR3 has 14 residues. CDR3 in amino acids: CASSDRASNQPQHF. CDR3 coding DNA: TGTGCCAGCAGTGACAGGGCTAGCAATCAGCCCCAGCATTTT. Combining the CDR3 with reference TRBV2 and TRBJ1-5 gives the whole variable domain EPEVTQTPSHQVTQMGQEVILRCVPISNHLYFYWYRQILGQKVEFLVSFYNNEISEKSEIFDDQFSVERPDGSNFTLKIRSTKLEDSAMYFCASSDRASNQPQHFGDGTRLSIL.

This chain connects TRBV5-6 to TRBJ2-7; D not resolved. Trimming stripped 0 bases from V and 0 bases from J, with 10 bases between. There are 15 residues in the CDR3. Germline V gene sequence: CDR1 SGHDT, CDR2 YYEEEE. The DNA for the CDR3 is TGTGCCAGCAGCTTGGTGGCAGAACTCTCCTACGAGCAGTACTTC. Translated, it gives CASSLVAELSYEQYF.

This rearrangement joins TRBV28 to TRBJ2-1; 10 bases are shared with TRBD2. This CDR3 comprises 14 residues. Germline CDR1 and CDR2: MDHEN and SYDVKM. V lost 4 bases and J lost 5; bases outside the gene matches: 2. CDR3: CASSWTSGNNEQFF. The CDR3 nucleotides are TGTGCCAGCAGTTGGACTAGCGGAAACAATGAGCAGTTCTTC.

The V and J genes are TRBV6-6 and TRBJ1-5; 7 positions match TRBD1. CDR3 length: 15 residues. Germline V gene data show CDR1 as MNHNY and CDR2 as SVGAGI (reference sequence). With V trimmed by 4 bases and J by 2 bases, 5 bases remained unmatched. CDR3 sequence reads: CASSSGGNGNQPQHF. As DNA, the CDR3 is TGTGCCAGCAGTTCAGGGGGGAACGGCAATCAGCCCCAGCATTTT.

The V and J genes are TRBV7-3 and TRBJ2-1; 15 bases agree with TRBD2. This CDR3 contains 18 residues. Germline CDR1 and CDR2: SGHTA and FQGTGA. The junction had 13 bases not matched to a gene; V was cut back by 5 bases and J by 8 bases. CDR3 DNA: TGTGCCAGCAGCCCCGGGACTAGCGGGAGGCCTTTGTGGGATGAGCAGTTCTTC. It codes for CASSPGTSGRPLWDEQFF.

This chain links TRBV11-3 with TRBJ2-1; TRBD2 matches at 7 bases. From germline, CDR1 is SGHNT and CDR2 YENEEA. CDR3 size: 15 residues. J lost 6 bases, V lost 4 bases, and 9 bases had no gene match. CDR3 sequence reads: CASSSREGRSNEQFF. In DNA, the CDR3 is TGTGCCAGCAGCTCCAGGGAGGGCCGGAGCAATGAGCAGTTCTTC.

CDR3: CASSVGFPLDEQFF. CDR3 in DNA: TGTGCCAGCAGCGTAGGATTCCCCTTAGATGAGCAGTTCTTC. The chain employs TRBV9 and TRBJ2-1; D gene unclear. The CDR3 is 14 amino acids. Germline CDR1 SGDLS, CDR2 YYNGEE. The V end lost 0 bases, the J end lost 8 bases, and 12 bases lay between the germline ends.

The genes are TRBV6-6 and TRBJ1-5; no definite D call. There are 16 residues in the CDR3. Per the germline V gene, CDR1 is MNHNY and CDR2 is SVGAGI (reference sequence). V was pared by 0 bases and J by 4 bases, with 13 bases between. CDR3: CASSYSSENGNQPQHF. CDR3 nucleotide sequence: TGTGCCAGCAGTTACTCGTCCGAAAATGGAAATCAGCCCCAGCATTTT.

The chain combines TRBV19 with TRBJ1-1; 9 nucleotides match TRBD1. J lost 11 bases, V lost 3 bases, and 7 bases had no gene match. The CDR3 extends over 13 amino acids. Germline V CDR1 and CDR2: LNHDA, SQIVND (reference sequence). The CDR3, as DNA: TGTGCCAGTAGTATTTCGGGGACAGGGCGGGCTTTCTTT. Translating it yields CASSISGTGRAFF.

The chain employs TRBV5-1 and TRBJ2-7; D not resolved. The CDR3 totals 15 residues. V gave up 5 bases and J gave up 0 bases, with 15 bases separating them. Germline values: CDR1 SGHRS, CDR2 YFSETQ. CDR3 sequence (DNA): TGCGCCAGCAGGGAACCGGAAAGGAGCTCCTACGAGCAGTACTTC. It is translated as CASREPERSSYEQYF.

This clone was counted only a few times. The V and J genes are TRBV9 and TRBJ2-7; no clear D. Germline CDR1 is SGDLS and CDR2 is YYNGEE. The CDR3 length is 13 residues. The V and J ends lost 4 bases and 0 bases respectively, with 8 bases between them. The CDR3 bases are TGTGCCAGCAGCTCCCGACACTCCTACGAGCAGTACTTC. This sequence encodes CASSSRHSYEQYF. The full variable domain, with the rest looked up from reference TRBV9 and TRBJ2-7, is DSGVTQTPKHLITATGQRVTLRCSPRSGDLSVYWYQQSLDQGLQFLIQYYNGEERAKGNILERFSAQQFPDLHSELNLSSLELGDSALYFCASSSRHSYEQYFGPGTRLTVT.